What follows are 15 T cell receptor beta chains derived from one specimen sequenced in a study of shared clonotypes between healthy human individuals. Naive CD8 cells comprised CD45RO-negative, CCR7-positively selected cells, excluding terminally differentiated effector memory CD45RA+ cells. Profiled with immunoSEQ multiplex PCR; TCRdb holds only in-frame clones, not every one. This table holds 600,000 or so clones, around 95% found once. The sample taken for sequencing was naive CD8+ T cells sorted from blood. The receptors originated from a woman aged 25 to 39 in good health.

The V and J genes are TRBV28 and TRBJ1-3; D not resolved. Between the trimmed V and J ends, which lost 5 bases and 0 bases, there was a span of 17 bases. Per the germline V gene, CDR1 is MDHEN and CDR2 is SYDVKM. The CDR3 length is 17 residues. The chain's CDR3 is CASSLIGVVPSGNTIYF. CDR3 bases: TGTGCCAGCAGTCTCATAGGCGTGGTGCCCTCTGGAAACACCATATATTTT.

Here the CDR3 DNA reads TGTGCCAGCAGTTTATCACCAGGAACCTACGAGCAGTACTTC. It specifies CASSLSPGTYEQYF. The chain recombines TRBV27 with TRBJ2-5; the D is unclear. The J call may be faulty, since TRBJ2-7 better matches the DNA end. There are 14 residues in the CDR3. Germline CDR1 reads MNHEY; CDR2 reads SMNVEV (reference sequence).

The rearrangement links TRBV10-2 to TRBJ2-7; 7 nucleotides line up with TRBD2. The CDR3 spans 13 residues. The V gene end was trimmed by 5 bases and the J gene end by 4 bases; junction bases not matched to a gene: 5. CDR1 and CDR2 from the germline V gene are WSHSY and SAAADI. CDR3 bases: TGCGCCAGCAGTCGGGACTATAAGTACGAGCAGTACTTC. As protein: CASSRDYKYEQYF.

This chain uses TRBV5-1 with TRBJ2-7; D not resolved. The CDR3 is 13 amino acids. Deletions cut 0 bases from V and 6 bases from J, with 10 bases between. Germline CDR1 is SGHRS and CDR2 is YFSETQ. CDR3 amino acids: CASSLVTGFEQYF. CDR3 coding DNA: TGCGCCAGCAGCTTGGTGACTGGCTTCGAGCAGTACTTC.

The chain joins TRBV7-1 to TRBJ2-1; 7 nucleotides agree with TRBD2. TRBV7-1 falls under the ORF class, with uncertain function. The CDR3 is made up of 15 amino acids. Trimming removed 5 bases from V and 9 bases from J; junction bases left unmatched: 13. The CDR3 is CASSPLGREMTEQFF. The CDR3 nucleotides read TGTGCCAGCAGCCCCTTGGGGCGGGAGATGACTGAGCAGTTCTTC.

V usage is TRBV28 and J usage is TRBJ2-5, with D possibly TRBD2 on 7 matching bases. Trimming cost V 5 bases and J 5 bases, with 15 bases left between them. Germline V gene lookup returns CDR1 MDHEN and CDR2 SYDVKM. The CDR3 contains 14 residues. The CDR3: CASSLRGAGETQYF. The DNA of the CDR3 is TGTGCCAGCAGTCTCCGGGGGGCAGGGGAGACCCAGTACTTC.

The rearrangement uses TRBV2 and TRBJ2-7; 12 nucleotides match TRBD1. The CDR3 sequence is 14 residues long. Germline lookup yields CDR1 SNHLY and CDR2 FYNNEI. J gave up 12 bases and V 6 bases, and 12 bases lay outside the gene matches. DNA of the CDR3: TGTGCCAGCAGCGCCGGGACAGGGGGCCGGAATGGGTACTTC. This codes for CASSAGTGGRNGYF. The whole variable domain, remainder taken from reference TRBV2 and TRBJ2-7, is EPEVTQTPSHQVTQMGQEVILRCVPISNHLYFYWYRQILGQKVEFLVSFYNNEISEKSEIFDDQFSVERPDGSNFTLKIRSTKLEDSAMYFCASSAGTGGRNGYFGPGTRLTVT.

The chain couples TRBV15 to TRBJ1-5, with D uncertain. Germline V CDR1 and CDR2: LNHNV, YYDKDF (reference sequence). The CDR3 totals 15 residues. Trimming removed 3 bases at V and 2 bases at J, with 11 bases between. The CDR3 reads CATSRGRDGNQPQHF. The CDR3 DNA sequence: TGTGCCACCAGCAGGGGCCGCGACGGCAATCAGCCCCAGCATTTT.

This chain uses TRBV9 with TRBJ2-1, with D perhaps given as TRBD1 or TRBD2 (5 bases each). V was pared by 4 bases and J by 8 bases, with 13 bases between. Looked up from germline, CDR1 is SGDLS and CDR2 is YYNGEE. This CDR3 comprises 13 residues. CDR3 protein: CASSPPPGHEQFF. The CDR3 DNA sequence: TGTGCCAGCAGCCCCCCTCCGGGACATGAGCAGTTCTTC.

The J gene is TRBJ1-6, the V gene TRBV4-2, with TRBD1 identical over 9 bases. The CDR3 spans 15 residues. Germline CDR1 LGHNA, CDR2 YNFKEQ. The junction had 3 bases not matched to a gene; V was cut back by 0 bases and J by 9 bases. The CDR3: CASSQEDRGSSPLHF. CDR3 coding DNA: TGTGCCAGCAGCCAAGAGGACAGGGGTTCTTCACCCCTCCACTTT.

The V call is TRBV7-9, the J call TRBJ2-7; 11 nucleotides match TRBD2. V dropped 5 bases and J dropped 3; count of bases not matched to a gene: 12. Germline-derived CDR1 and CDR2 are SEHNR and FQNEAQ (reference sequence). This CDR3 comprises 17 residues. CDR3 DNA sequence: TGTGCCAGCAGCGGATTAGGGGGGACTAGCGGTTTCTACGAGCAGTACTTC. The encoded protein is CASSGLGGTSGFYEQYF.

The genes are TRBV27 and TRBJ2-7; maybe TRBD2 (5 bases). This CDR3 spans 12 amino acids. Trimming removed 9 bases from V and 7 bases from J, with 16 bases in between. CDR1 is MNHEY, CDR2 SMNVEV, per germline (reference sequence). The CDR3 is CASSDITGEQYF. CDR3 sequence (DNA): TGTGCCAGTTCGGATATTACGGGGGAGCAGTACTTC.

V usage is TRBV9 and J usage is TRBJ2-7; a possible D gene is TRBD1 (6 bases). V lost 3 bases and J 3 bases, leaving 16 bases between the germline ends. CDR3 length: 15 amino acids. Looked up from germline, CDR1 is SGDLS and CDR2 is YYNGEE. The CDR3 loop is CASSARQAPSYEQYF. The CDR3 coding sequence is TGTGCCAGCAGCGCACGACAGGCCCCCAGCTACGAGCAGTACTTC.

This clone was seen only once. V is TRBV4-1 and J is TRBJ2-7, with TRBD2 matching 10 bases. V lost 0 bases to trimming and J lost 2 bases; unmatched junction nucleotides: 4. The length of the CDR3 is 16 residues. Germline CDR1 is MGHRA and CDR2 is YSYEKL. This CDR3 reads CASSQESTSGAYEQYF. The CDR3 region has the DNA TGCGCCAGCAGCCAAGAGTCCACTAGCGGGGCCTACGAGCAGTACTTC.

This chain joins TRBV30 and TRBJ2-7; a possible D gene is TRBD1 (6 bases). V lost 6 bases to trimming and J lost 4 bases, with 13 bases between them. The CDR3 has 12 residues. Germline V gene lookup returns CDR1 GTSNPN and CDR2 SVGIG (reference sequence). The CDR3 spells CACDTGIYEQYF. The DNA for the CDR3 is TGTGCCTGTGATACAGGGATTTACGAGCAGTACTTC.